The TCR beta chain described here comes from a study of T cells in Graves' hyperthyroidism and ophthalmopathy (dated by TCRdb to the late 2010s). Regarding the research as a whole: Peripheral blood was sampled at the time of initial diagnosis, prior to any treatment. To identify TCR V-J signatures that set the groups apart, the researchers used a discovery cohort of about a hundred patients, made up of approximately 43 with Graves' ophthalmopathy and some 55 with stable Graves' hyperthyroidism. Whether ophthalmopathy could be predicted prospectively was tested in an independent validation cohort made up of 18 to 20 hyperthyroidism patients plus 17 patients who later progressed to ophthalmopathy. The 95 to 100 discovery patients were randomly split 7:3 into training and test sets. In about six Graves' hyperthyroidism patients, the study also compared T-cell repertoires from thyroid tissue with T-cell repertoires from blood. Following sampling, methimazole starting at 30 mg daily was given to hyperthyroidism patients, and high-dose intravenous methylprednisolone was given to ophthalmopathy patients. The paper reports TCR Vbeta CDR3 sequencing of roughly 140 peripheral blood samples: 43 ophthalmopathy, about 75 hyperthyroidism and 17 progressor patients. Results the study describes overall, beyond this receptor: A model built on a 13 V-J signature distinguished ophthalmopathy from stable hyperthyroidism, reaching over 85% sensitivity and around 81% specificity in cross-validation and 80%/75% in testing. Most expanded thyroid clonotypes (frequency above 0.001) were also found in blood, which suggests that blood repertoires may mirror thyroid immune responses. In validation, progression to ophthalmopathy was predicted by the model with 70.59% sensitivity and roughly 76% specificity, a median of 6.5 months before onset. No statistical method was used to set the sample size in advance, and investigators knew the group allocation.

Graves' hyperthyroidism was defined as stable when no progression to ophthalmopathy occurred over 18 months of follow-up. Hyperthyroidism patients were newly diagnosed, had a disease duration of under 2 months, and were aged 18 to 65 years. Patients with uncontrolled infections, other autoimmune diseases, pregnancy or lactation were excluded. Diagnoses were established on the basis of clinical symptoms, serum thyroxine and TRAb, thyroid ultrasound, and orbital computed tomography. Ficoll-Paque density gradient centrifugation was used to isolate PBMCs from 8 to 10 ml of fresh peripheral blood. Trizol reagent was used to extract total RNA, and RNA quality was then checked on an Agilent 2100 Bioanalyzer. Taken from cysteine to phenylalanine, the CDR3 has 17 residues. The read is trimmed to its CDR3 DNA, 51 bases read in frame from base 1. Based on the germline V gene, the CDR1 and CDR2 sequences are MGHRA and YSYEKL. The germline V end is reduced by 3 bases and the J end by 4 bases; junction bases left unmatched: 8.

As concerns this clonotype: Its specific antigen is unknown. Base qualities are not recorded, but no much larger clone differs from it by a single base.

The TCR beta CDR3 regions were amplified from the RNA transcripts. A first-round RT-PCR of the TCR CDR3 used the HTBI primer set with the Qiagen OneStep RT-PCR kit. The libraries were constructed in a second round of multiplex PCR and then size-selected and purified. Paired-end sequencing of the libraries was performed with 100 bp reads on an Illumina HiSeq2000. As for the original processing: SOAPnuke was used to process the raw data, removing reads that contained adapters or uncalled bases, had a mean Phred below 15, or lacked an exact match to the constant primer or identifier. High-quality paired reads were merged using COPE v1.2.5, and each unique nucleotide sequence was defined as a clonotype. MiTCR v1.1 was used to align the clonotypes against IMGT TRBV, TRBD and TRBJ reference segments. Only V-J combinations with frequency above 0.0001, covering 99% to 99.2% of repertoires, were analysed. The TCS score was defined as the ratio of F50 (clonal expansion) to E x V (chaos), calculated using BLOSUM62-based TCRdist between CDR3 peptides within each V-J. Welch's t-statistics and random forest reduced roughly 540 V-J features to 13, which were used in a naive Bayes classifier (R e1071). In-frame beta chains were kept once TCRdb had trimmed the public reads at Q25 with fastp and called clones with MiXCR. Here each entry gathers all rows of one CDR3 protein and keeps the most common genes and DNA. Here the V and J calls rest on TCRdb's processing, not on the authors' analysis. This sample has 450,000 to 600,000 distinct CDR3 sequences in its table, and less than 15% of those were observed once. Clones ranked in the top ten supply about 14% of the sample.

Recombination connected TRBV4-1 to TRBJ1-4; 10 bases in the middle match TRBD1. Sequencing was carried out using blood. The TCR originated in a woman in her thirties or forties with Graves' hyperthyroidism. This receptor carries the CDR3 CASSHQGTGARNEKLFF. DNA sequence: TGCGCCAGCAGCCACCAAGGGACAGGGGCGCGTAATGAAAAACTGTTTTTT.